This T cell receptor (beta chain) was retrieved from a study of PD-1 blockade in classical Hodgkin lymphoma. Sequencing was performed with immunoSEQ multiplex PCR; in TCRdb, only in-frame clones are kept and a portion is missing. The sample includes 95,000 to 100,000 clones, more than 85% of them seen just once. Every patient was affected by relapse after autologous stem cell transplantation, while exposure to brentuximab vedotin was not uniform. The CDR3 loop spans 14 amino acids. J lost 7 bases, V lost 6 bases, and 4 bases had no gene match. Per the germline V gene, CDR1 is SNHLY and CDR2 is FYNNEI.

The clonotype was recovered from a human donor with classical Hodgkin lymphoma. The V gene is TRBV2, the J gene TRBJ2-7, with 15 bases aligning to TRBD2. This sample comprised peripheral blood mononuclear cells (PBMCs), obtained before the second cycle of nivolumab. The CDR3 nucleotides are TGTGCCAGCAGGGGACTAGCGGGGGGCGGTGAGCAGTACTTC. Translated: CASRGLAGGGEQYF.